The 25 T cell receptor beta chains reported below all come from one sample, sequenced in a study of blood T cell repertoires in COVID-19. Libraries were prepared by immunoSEQ multiplex PCR; TCRdb keeps only in-frame clonotypes and omits some of them. This sample has about 120,000 clones, with around nine tenths found just once. Material: peripheral blood. Receptors originate from a human donor with acute or convalescent COVID-19. The donor label of this sample is uncertain.

The chain joins TRBV5-8 to TRBJ2-5; a possible D gene is TRBD1 (5 bases). This CDR3 has 13 residues. Germline lookup yields CDR1 SGHTS and CDR2 YDEGEE. V was shortened by 2 bases and J by 9 bases, with 14 bases between the two germline ends. In DNA form, the CDR3 reads TGTGCCAGCAGCTTCGACAGCAAAGATGCCCAGTACTTC. As protein: CASSFDSKDAQYF.

This clone has a single count. The chain joins TRBV11-2 to TRBJ1-2; 8 bases fit TRBD1. CDR3 size: 15 residues. CDR1 is SGHAT and CDR2 is FQNNGV in the germline V gene. The ends lost 4 bases at V and 3 bases at J; junction bases unmatched: 7. CDR3 protein: CASSSSSGGDYGYTF. CDR3 in DNA: TGTGCCAGCAGCTCCAGTTCAGGGGGCGACTATGGCTACACCTTC.

The chain joins TRBV7-2 to TRBJ1-2; TRBD1 agrees at 9 bases. CDR1 is SGHTA and CDR2 is FQGNSA in the germline V gene. The CDR3 consists of 15 residues. The J segment lost 5 bases and the V segment lost 5 bases, leaving 9 bases of the junction unmatched. The DNA of the CDR3 is TGTGCCAGCAGCCTAGGAGAGACAGGGGGATATGGCTACACCTTC. It specifies CASSLGETGGYGYTF.

This chain uses TRBV4-1 with TRBJ1-5; D gene unclear. The germline V gene encodes CDR1 MGHRA and CDR2 YSYEKL. The CDR3 contains 13 residues. The V and J ends lost 0 bases and 7 bases respectively, with 7 bases between them. CDR3 sequence: CASSQERRQPQHF. CDR3 in DNA: TGCGCCAGCAGCCAAGAGCGGAGACAGCCCCAGCATTTT.

The V call is TRBV28, the J call TRBJ1-2; 8 nucleotides match TRBD1. CDR3 length: 17 residues. Germline V CDR1 and CDR2: MDHEN, SYDVKM. After removal of 7 bases from V and 8 bases from J, the junction contained 21 bases not matched to a gene. CDR3 loop: CASNVPGQDLMGEGYTF. The CDR3 DNA is TGTGCCAGCAACGTCCCGGGACAGGACCTTATGGGGGAGGGCTACACCTTC.

This chain joins TRBV21-1 and TRBJ1-5. TRBV21-1 is flagged as a pseudogene. CDR3 length equals 18 residues. The CDR3 nucleotides are TGTGCCAGCCCTCCGACGGTCCGGGTAAATTATAACAATCAGCCCCAGCATTTT. Its translation: CASPPTVRVNYNNQPQHF.

The rearrangement joins TRBV24-1 to TRBJ1-1, with 7 bases identical to TRBD1. Germline V gene lookup returns CDR1 KGHDR and CDR2 SFDVKD. Trimming took 1 base from V and 1 from J; bases not matched to a gene: 5. The CDR3 is 16 residues long. The CDR3 here is CATSDFPTGPNTEAFF. CDR3 in DNA: TGTGCCACCAGTGATTTCCCGACAGGGCCGAACACTGAAGCTTTCTTT.

The J gene is TRBJ2-7, the V gene TRBV6-5; 10 bases match TRBD2. Germline V gene sequence: CDR1 MNHEY, CDR2 SVGAGI. V shed 4 bases, J shed 3 bases, and the junction held 9 bases outside the gene matches. CDR3 length: 16 amino acids. CDR3 DNA sequence: TGTGCCAGCAGTTCCTCATCACTAGCGGGAATCTACGAGCAGTACTTC. Translated, it gives CASSSSSLAGIYEQYF.

J is TRBJ1-1 and V is TRBV7-9; the D is unclear. Per germline, CDR1 SEHNR and CDR2 FQNEAQ (reference sequence). The CDR3 runs to 17 residues. V lost 4 bases to trimming and J lost 0 bases, with 18 bases between them. Here the CDR3 DNA reads TGTGCCAGCAGCTCTTGGTCGGGTGCTGCCATGAACACTGAAGCTTTCTTT. Encoded protein: CASSSWSGAAMNTEAFF.

V and J are TRBV25-1 and TRBJ1-3, with 8 bases lining up with TRBD1. Germline V gene lookup returns CDR1 MGHDK and CDR2 SYGVNS. This CDR3 region has 16 residues. J gave up 4 bases and V 3 bases, and 8 bases lay outside the gene matches. As DNA, the CDR3 is TGTGCCAGCAGTGAGCTCCACAGGGGGAGGGGAAACACCATATATTTT. This encodes CASSELHRGRGNTIYF.

The V and J genes are TRBV4-2 and TRBJ1-6, with TRBD1 as a possible D gene (6 bases). The CDR3 covers 15 residues. Germline CDR1 is LGHNA and CDR2 is YNFKEQ. V was pared by 0 bases and J by 7 bases, with 10 bases between. The CDR3 protein is CASSQDRTGNSPLHF. CDR3 DNA sequence: TGTGCCAGCAGCCAAGACCGCACAGGGAATTCACCCCTCCACTTT.

This clone was observed a single time. The V gene is TRBV6-5, the J gene TRBJ2-2, with a tentative D call TRBD2 (7 bases). The CDR3 has 14 amino acids. CDR1 and CDR2 from the germline V gene are MNHEY and SVGAGI. The V gene lost 6 bases and the J gene lost 6 bases, with 14 bases spanning the gap. The CDR3 spells CASRGGGGAGELFF. The CDR3 DNA is TGTGCCAGCAGGGGAGGGGGGGGAGCCGGGGAGCTGTTTTTT.

The chain has TRBV5-1 and TRBJ1-1; perhaps TRBD1 as D (5 bases). The germline gives CDR1 SGHRS, CDR2 YFSETQ. There are 13 residues in the CDR3. Trimming removed 1 base at V and 5 bases at J, with 9 bases between. In DNA, the CDR3 is TGCGCCAGCAGCTTGACAGGTAGGACTGAAGCTTTCTTT. Translated: CASSLTGRTEAFF.

This sequence joins TRBV15 and TRBJ1-6; D remains unclear. V was pared by 4 bases and J by 12 bases, with 16 bases between. Germline V gene lookup returns CDR1 LNHNV and CDR2 YYDKDF (reference sequence). The CDR3 covers 14 residues. CDR3 residues: CATSTPTGIQPLHF. As DNA, the CDR3 is TGTGCCACCAGCACCCCGACGGGGATTCAACCCCTCCACTTT. Supplemented by reference TRBV15 and TRBJ1-6, the full variable domain reads DAMVIQNPRYQVTQFGKPVTLSCSQTLNHNVMYWYQQKSSQAPKLLFHYYDKDFNNEADTPDNFQSRRPNTSFCFLDIRSPGLGDTAMYLCATSTPTGIQPLHFGNGTRLTVT.

CDR3 region: CASSQDPGVGGYTF. Here the CDR3 DNA reads TGCGCCAGCAGCCAAGATCCAGGGGTTGGCGGCTACACCTTC. The chain couples TRBV4-3 to TRBJ1-2; D might be TRBD1 (6 bases). The CDR3 consists of 14 residues. Per germline, CDR1 LGHNA and CDR2 YSLEER. With 0 bases removed from V and 8 bases from J, the gap between germline ends came to 13 bases.

The chain links TRBV29-1 to TRBJ2-1; no definite D call. The germline gives CDR1 SQVTM, CDR2 ANQGSEA. The CDR3 loop spans 11 amino acids. Trimming shortened V by 4 bases and J by 4 bases, and 5 bases separated the two germline ends. This CDR3 reads CSVARYNEQFF. The DNA of the CDR3 is TGCAGCGTTGCGCGGTACAATGAGCAGTTCTTC.

The chain couples TRBV2 to TRBJ2-5; TRBD2 aligns across 8 bases. The CDR3 has 17 residues. CDR1 and CDR2 (germline): SNHLY, FYNNEI. V lost 6 bases and J lost 3; bases outside the gene matches: 15. The CDR3 DNA reads as TGTGCCAGCAGCGAATGGGGCGGGGGGTCATCCGAAGAGACCCAGTACTTC. It specifies CASSEWGGGSSEETQYF.

This clone was seen a single time. The chain carries TRBV28 and TRBJ2-3; 10 bases are a match to TRBD2. V was clipped by 6 bases and J by 5 bases; unmatched bases: 17. Germline V gives CDR1 MDHEN, CDR2 SYDVKM. The CDR3 spans 18 residues. The CDR3 loop is CASSPRIYSGGSLDTQYF. CDR3 nucleotide sequence: TGTGCCAGCAGCCCAAGAATTTATAGCGGGGGGTCCTTAGATACGCAGTATTTT.

This chain joins TRBV19 and TRBJ1-3, with D maybe TRBD1 (5 bases). This CDR3 spans 18 amino acids. The germline gives CDR1 LNHDA, CDR2 SQIVND (reference sequence). V was cut by 3 bases and J by 0 bases, with 18 bases left in between. In DNA form, the CDR3 reads TGTGCCAGTAGTATTTACGGAGCAGGGTTTCCCTCTGGAAACACCATATATTTT. It codes for CASSIYGAGFPSGNTIYF. Together with reference TRBV19 and TRBJ1-3, the CDR3 gives the full variable domain: DGGITQSPKYLFRKEGQNVTLSCEQNLNHDAMYWYRQDPGQGLRLIYYSQIVNDFQKGDIAEGYSVSREKKESFPLTVTSAQKNPTAFYLCASSIYGAGFPSGNTIYFGEGSWLTVV.

The chain combines TRBV19 with TRBJ2-3; no clear D gene. Trimming removed 2 bases from V and 0 bases from J, with 6 bases in between. The CDR3 is 14 amino acids. From germline, CDR1 is LNHDA and CDR2 SQIVND (reference sequence). CDR3 nucleotides: TGTGCCAGTAGTATACAGTCGAGCACAGATACGCAGTATTTT. It codes for CASSIQSSTDTQYF.

J is TRBJ2-7 and V is TRBV4-1; 8 bases are shared with TRBD1. CDR1 and CDR2 from the germline V gene are MGHRA and YSYEKL. J was trimmed by 6 bases and V by 2 bases; bases with no gene match: 6. CDR3 size: 14 residues. CDR3 sequence (DNA): TGCGCCAGCAGCCAACCGGGACAGGCGGGCGAGCAGTACTTC. It encodes CASSQPGQAGEQYF.

The chain employs TRBV7-9 and TRBJ2-5; 9 bases map to TRBD2. V shed 0 bases and J 2 bases; nucleotides not matched to a gene: 7. The CDR3 contains 17 residues. Germline-derived CDR1 and CDR2 are SEHNR and FQNEAQ (reference sequence). The CDR3 is CASSLARVAGDQETQYF. Written as DNA, the CDR3 is TGTGCCAGCAGCTTAGCGCGGGTAGCGGGGGATCAAGAGACCCAGTACTTC.

V gene TRBV24-1 combines with J gene TRBJ1-3, with 8 nucleotides matching TRBD1. V trimming: 2 bases; J trimming: 2 bases; junction bases outside the gene matches: 7. The CDR3 is 17 amino acids. CDR1 KGHDR and CDR2 SFDVKD come from the germline V gene. The CDR3 DNA reads TGTGCCACCAGTGATTCCGGGACAGGAGGAACTGGAAACACCATATATTTT. Translating gives CATSDSGTGGTGNTIYF.

This chain connects TRBV29-1 to TRBJ1-2; D not certain. This CDR3 contains 15 residues. The V gene lost 0 bases and the J gene lost 0 bases, with 11 bases spanning the gap. CDR1 is SQVTM, CDR2 ANQGSEA, per germline. The DNA for the CDR3 is TGCAGCGTTGAAGACATCAGGATAGCTAACTATGGCTACACCTTC. Translation: CSVEDIRIANYGYTF. Filled out from reference TRBV29-1 and TRBJ1-2, the complete variable domain reads SAVISQKPSRDICQRGTSLTIQCQVDSQVTMMFWYRQQPGQSLTLIATANQGSEATYESGFVIDKFPISRPNLTFSTLTVSNMSPEDSSIYLCSVEDIRIANYGYTFGSGTRLTVV.

The chain employs TRBV18 and TRBJ2-7, with 14 bases identical to TRBD2. Germline V lookup: CDR1 KGHSH, CDR2 LQKENI. V lost 6 bases, J lost 7 bases, and 11 bases stayed unmatched. The CDR3 loop spans 16 amino acids. DNA for the CDR3: TGTGCCAGCTCTCCCAGACTAGCGGGAGGGCCAGGGGAGCAGTACTTC. It translates to CASSPRLAGGPGEQYF.